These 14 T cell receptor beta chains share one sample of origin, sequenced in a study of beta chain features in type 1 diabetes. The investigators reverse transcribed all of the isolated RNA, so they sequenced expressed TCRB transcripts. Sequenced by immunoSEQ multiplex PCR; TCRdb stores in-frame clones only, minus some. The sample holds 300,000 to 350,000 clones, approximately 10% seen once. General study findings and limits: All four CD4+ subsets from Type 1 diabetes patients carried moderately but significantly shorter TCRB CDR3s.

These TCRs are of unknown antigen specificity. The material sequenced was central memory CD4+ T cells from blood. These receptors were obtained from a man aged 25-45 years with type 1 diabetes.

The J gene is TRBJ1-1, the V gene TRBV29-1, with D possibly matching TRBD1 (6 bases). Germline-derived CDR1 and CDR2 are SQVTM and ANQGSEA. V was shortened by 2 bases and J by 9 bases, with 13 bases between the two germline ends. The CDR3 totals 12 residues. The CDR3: CSVERTDMKAFF. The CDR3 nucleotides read TGCAGCGTTGAACGGACAGATATGAAAGCTTTCTTT.

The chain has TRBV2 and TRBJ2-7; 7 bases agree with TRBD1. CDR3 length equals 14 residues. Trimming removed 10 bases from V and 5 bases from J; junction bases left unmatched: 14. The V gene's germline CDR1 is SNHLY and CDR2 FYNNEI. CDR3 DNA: TGTGCCAACAACTTTGGGGACAGCCGAAACGAGCAGTACTTC. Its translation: CANNFGDSRNEQYF. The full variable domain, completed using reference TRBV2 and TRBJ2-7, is EPEVTQTPSHQVTQMGQEVILRCVPISNHLYFYWYRQILGQKVEFLVSFYNNEISEKSEIFDDQFSVERPDGSNFTLKIRSTKLEDSAMYFCANNFGDSRNEQYFGPGTRLTVT.

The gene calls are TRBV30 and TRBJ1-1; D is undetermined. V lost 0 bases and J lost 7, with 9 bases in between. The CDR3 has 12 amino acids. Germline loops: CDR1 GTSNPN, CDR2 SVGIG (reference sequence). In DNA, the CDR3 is TGTGCCTGGAGTGTAGTTAACCGTGAAGCTTTCTTT. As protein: CAWSVVNREAFF.

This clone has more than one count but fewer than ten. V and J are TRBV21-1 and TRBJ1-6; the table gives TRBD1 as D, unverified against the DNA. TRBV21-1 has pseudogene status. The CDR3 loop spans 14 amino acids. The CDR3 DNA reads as TGTGCCAGCTGCAGGACAGATTCTAATTCACCCCTCCACTTT. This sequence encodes CASCRTDSNSPLHF.

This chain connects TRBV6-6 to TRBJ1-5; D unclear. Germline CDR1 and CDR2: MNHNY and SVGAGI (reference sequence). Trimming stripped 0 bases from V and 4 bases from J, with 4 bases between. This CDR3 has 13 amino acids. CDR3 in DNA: TGTGCCAGCAGTTACTCGGAGAATCAGCCCCAGCATTTT. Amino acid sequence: CASSYSENQPQHF.

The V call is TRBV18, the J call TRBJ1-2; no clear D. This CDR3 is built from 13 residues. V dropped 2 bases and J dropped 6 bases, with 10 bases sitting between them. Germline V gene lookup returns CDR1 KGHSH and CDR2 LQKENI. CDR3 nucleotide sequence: TGTGCCAGCTCACCAGTAATAGGAGATGGCTACACCTTC. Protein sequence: CASSPVIGDGYTF.

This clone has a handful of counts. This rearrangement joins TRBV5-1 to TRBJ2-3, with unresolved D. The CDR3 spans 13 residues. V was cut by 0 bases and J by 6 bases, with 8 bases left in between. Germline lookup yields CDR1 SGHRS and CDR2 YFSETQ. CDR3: CASSLGPGDTQYF. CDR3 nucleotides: TGCGCCAGCAGCTTGGGCCCCGGGGATACGCAGTATTTT.

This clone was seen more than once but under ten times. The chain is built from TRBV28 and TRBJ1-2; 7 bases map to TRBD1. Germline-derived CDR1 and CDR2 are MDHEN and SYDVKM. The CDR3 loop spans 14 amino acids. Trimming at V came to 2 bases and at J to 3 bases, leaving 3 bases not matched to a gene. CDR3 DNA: TGTGCCAGCAGTTTACAGGGGGGAGACTATGGCTACACCTTC. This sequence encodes CASSLQGGDYGYTF.

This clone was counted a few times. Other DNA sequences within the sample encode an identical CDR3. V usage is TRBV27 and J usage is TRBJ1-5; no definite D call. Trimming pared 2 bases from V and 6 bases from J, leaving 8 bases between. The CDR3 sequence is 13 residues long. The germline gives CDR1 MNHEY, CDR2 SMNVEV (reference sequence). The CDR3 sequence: CASSLAGGQPQHF. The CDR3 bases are TGTGCCAGCAGTTTAGCAGGTGGTCAGCCCCAGCATTTT.

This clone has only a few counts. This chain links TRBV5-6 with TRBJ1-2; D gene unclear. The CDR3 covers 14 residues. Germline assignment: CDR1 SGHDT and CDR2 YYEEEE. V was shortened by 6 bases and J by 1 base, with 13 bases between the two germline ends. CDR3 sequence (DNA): TGTGCCAGCACCCCTTGGGCAATTAACTATGGCTACACCTTC. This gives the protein CASTPWAINYGYTF.

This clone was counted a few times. The CDR3 spells CASSPQGSASYEQYF. CDR3 DNA sequence: TGTGCCAGCTCCCCTCAGGGGTCGGCCTCCTACGAGCAGTACTTC. The chain links TRBV7-9 to TRBJ2-7, with a possible D match to TRBD1 (6 bases). Germline V gives CDR1 SEHNR, CDR2 FQNEAQ (reference sequence). V lost 8 bases and J lost 0, with 17 bases in between. The length of the CDR3 is 15 residues.

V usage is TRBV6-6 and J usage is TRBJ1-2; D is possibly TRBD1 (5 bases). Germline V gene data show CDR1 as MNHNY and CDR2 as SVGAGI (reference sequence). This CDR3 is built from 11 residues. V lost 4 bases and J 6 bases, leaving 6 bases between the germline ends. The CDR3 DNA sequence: TGTGCCAGCAGTTTCAGGGATGGCTACACCTTC. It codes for CASSFRDGYTF.

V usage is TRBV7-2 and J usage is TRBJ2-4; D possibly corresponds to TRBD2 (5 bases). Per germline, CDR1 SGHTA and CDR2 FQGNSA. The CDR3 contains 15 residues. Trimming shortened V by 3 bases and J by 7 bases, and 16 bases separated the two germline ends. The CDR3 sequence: CASSFNSGAANIQYF. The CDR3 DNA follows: TGTGCCAGCAGCTTTAACTCCGGAGCGGCGAACATTCAGTACTTC.

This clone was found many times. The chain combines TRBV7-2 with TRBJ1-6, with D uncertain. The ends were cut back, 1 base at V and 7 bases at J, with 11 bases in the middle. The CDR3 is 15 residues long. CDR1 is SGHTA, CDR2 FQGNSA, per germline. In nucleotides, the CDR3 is TGTGCCAGCAGCTTAGTGGGGTCGATGAATTCACCCCTCCACTTT. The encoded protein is CASSLVGSMNSPLHF.